This T cell receptor beta chain was obtained from a study of T cell changes during pregnancy in multiple sclerosis. Profiled with immunoSEQ multiplex PCR; TCRdb holds only in-frame clones, not every one. The sample shows 40,000 to 45,000 clones, around nine tenths of them seen only once. CDR1 is MNHEY and CDR2 is SVGAGI in the germline V gene. The ends were cut back, 1 base at V and 7 bases at J, with 9 bases in the middle. The CDR3 length is 13 residues. The V and J genes are TRBV6-5 and TRBJ2-3, with TRBD2 as a possible D gene (6 bases). Specimen: CD4+ T cells from peripheral blood mononuclear cells, collected before pregnancy. The receptor was derived from a female donor with multiple sclerosis, enrolled in a pregnancy study. CDR3 amino acids: CASSYLGGHTQYF. CDR3 DNA: TGTGCCAGCAGTTACTTGGGGGGACATACGCAGTATTTT.